This TCR beta chain was captured in a study of blood T cell repertoires in COVID-19. The wider study: Material from acute and convalescent COVID-19 was sourced from the United States, Italy and Spain.

CDR1 is SGHRS, CDR2 YFSETQ, per germline. The CDR3 is made up of 17 amino acids. V dropped 0 bases and J dropped 2; count of bases not matched to a gene: 7. Enrolled through a virtual design, the participants were between roughly 18 and 90 years of age and came from some 25 US areas. Donors were grouped by their self-reported clinical history. This clone was picked up many times. As processed by the authors: By means of reference gene primer amplification, nucleated cell counts were estimated. The protocol was immunoSEQ multiplex PCR, while the TCRdb copy is restricted to in-frame clones and leaves out a portion. The DNA gave D and trimming, while V, J and clone size come from that table. The sample shows about 230,000 clones, about nine tenths of them seen only once.

Sequencing input: PBMCs or T cells enriched from blood (not recorded which). The V call is TRBV5-1, the J call TRBJ2-2, with 7 bases that match TRBD2. The TCR sequence derives from a woman in her twenties or thirties with acute COVID-19. CDR3 bases: TGCGCCAGCAGCTTGGCCTGGGGGACTATAAACACCGGGGAGCTGTTTTTT. Amino acid sequence: CASSLAWGTINTGELFF.